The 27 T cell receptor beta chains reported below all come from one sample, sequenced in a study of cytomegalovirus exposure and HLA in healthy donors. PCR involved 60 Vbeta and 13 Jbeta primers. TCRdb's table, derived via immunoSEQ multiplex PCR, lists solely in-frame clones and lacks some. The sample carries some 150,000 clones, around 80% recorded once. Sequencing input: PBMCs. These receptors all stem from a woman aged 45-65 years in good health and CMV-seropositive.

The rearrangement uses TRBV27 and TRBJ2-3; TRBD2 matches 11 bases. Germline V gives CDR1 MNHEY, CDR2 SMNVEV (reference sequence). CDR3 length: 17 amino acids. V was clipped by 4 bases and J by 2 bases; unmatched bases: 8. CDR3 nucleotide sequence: TGTGCCAGCAGTTCCCGGACTAGCGGGTTCTTCACAGATACGCAGTATTTT. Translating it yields CASSSRTSGFFTDTQYF.

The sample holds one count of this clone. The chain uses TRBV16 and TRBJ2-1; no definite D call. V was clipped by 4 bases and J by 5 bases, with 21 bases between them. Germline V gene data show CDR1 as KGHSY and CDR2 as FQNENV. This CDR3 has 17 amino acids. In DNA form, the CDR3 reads TGTGCCAGCAGCCCGATGGCCCTGCCCTACTACGACAATGAGCAGTTCTTC. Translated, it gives CASSPMALPYYDNEQFF.

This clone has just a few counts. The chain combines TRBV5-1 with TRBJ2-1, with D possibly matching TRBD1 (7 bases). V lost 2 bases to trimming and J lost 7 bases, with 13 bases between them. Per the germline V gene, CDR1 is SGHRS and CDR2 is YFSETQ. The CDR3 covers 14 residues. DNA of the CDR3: TGCGCCAGCAGCTTTTATGCAGGGGGGAATGAGCAGTTCTTC. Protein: CASSFYAGGNEQFF.

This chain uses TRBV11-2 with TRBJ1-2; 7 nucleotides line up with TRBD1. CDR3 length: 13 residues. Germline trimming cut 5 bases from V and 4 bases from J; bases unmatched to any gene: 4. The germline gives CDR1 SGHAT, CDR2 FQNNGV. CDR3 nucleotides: TGTGCCAGCAGCCAGACAGGGCTCTATGGCTACACCTTC. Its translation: CASSQTGLYGYTF.

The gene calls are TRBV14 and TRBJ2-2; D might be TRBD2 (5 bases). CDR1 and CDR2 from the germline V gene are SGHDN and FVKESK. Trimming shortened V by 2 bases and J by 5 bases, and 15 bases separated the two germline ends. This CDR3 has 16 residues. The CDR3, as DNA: TGTGCCAGCAGCCAAAGAGAGTCTAGCTGGACCGGGGAGCTGTTTTTT. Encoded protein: CASSQRESSWTGELFF. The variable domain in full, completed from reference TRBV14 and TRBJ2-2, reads EAGVTQFPSHSVIEKGQTVTLRCDPISGHDNLYWYRRVMGKEIKFLLHFVKESKQDESGMPNNRFLAERTGGTYSTLKVQPAELEDSGVYFCASSQRESSWTGELFFGEGSRLTVL.

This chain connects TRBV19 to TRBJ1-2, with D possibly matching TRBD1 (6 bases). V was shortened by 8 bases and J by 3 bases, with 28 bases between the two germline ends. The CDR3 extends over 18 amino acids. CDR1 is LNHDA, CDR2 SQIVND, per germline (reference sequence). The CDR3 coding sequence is TGTGCCAGTGGAGGGGGGGGGATGGAGAAATCGACTCACTATGGCTACACCTTC. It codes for CASGGGGMEKSTHYGYTF. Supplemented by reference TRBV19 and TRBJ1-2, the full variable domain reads DGGITQSPKYLFRKEGQNVTLSCEQNLNHDAMYWYRQDPGQGLRLIYYSQIVNDFQKGDIAEGYSVSREKKESFPLTVTSAQKNPTAFYLCASGGGGMEKSTHYGYTFGSGTRLTVV.

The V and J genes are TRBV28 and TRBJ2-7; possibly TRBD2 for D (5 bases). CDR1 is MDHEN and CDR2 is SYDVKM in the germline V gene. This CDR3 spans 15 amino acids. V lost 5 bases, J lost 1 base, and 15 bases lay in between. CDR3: CASSLWGSGSYEQYF. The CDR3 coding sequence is TGTGCCAGCAGTCTCTGGGGATCGGGGTCCTACGAGCAGTACTTC.

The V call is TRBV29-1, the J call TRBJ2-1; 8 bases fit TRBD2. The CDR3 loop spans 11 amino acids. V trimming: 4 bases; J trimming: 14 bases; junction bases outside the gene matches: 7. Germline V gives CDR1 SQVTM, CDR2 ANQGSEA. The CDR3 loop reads CSVGGAGVKFF. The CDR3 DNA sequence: TGCAGCGTTGGGGGAGCGGGAGTGAAGTTCTTC.

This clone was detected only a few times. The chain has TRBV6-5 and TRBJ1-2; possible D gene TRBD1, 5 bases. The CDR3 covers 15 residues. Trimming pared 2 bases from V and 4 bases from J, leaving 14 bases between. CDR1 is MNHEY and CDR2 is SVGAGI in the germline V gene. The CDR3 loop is CASSYGRAVGYGYTF. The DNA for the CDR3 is TGTGCCAGCAGTTACGGCAGGGCGGTCGGCTATGGCTACACCTTC.

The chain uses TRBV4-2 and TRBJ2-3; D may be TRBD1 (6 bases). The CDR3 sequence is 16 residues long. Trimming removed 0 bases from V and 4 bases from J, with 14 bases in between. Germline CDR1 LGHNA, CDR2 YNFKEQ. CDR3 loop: CASSQDLGAGSDTQYF. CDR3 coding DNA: TGTGCCAGCAGCCAAGATTTGGGGGCAGGTTCAGATACGCAGTATTTT.

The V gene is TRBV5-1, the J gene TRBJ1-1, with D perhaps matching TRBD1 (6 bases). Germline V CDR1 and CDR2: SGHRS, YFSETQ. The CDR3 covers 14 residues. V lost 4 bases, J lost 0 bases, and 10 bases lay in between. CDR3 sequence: CASSPGVMNTEAFF. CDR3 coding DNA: TGCGCCAGCAGCCCAGGGGTGATGAACACTGAAGCTTTCTTT.

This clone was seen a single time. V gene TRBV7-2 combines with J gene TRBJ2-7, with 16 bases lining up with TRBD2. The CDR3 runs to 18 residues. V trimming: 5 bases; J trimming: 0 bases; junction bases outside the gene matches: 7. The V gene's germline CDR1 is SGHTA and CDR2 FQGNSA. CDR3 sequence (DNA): TGTGCCAGCAGCCCCCATGGGACTAGCGGGAGGGCCTCCTACGAGCAGTACTTC. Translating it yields CASSPHGTSGRASYEQYF.

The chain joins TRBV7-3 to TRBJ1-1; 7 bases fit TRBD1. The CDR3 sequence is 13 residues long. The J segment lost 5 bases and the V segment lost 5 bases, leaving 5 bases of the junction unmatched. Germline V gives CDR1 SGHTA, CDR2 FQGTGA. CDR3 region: CASSGGGPTEAFF. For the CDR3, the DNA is TGTGCCAGCAGCGGAGGGGGCCCGACTGAAGCTTTCTTT.

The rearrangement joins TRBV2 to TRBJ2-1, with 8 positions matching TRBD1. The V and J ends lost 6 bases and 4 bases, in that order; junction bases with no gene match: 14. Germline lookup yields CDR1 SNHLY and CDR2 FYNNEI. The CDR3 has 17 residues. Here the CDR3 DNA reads TGTGCCAGCAGGCCGAGGACCGGGACAGGCTTATACAATGAGCAGTTCTTC. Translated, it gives CASRPRTGTGLYNEQFF.

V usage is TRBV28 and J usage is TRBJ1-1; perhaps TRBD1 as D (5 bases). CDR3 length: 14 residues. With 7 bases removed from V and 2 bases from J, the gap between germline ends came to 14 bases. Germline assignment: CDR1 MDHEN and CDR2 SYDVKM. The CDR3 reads CASMGTDRNTEAFF. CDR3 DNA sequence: TGTGCCAGCATGGGGACTGATCGTAACACTGAAGCTTTCTTT.

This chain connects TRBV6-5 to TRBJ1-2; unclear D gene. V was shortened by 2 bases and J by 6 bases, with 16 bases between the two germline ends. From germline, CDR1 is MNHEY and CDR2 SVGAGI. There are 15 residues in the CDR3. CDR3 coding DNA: TGTGCCAGCAGTTACGTGGCAGGCAATTCCCATGGCTACACCTTC. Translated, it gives CASSYVAGNSHGYTF.

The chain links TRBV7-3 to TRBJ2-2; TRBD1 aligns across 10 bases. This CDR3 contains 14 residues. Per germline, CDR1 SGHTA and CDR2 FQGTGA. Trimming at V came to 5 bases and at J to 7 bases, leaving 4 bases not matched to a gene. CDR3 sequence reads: CASSRDRGRGELFF. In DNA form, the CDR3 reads TGTGCCAGCAGCAGGGACAGGGGACGCGGGGAGCTGTTTTTT.

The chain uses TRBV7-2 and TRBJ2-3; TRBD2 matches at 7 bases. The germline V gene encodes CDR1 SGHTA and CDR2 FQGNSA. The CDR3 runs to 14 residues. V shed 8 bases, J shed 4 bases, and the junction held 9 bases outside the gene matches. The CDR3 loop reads CASLYRGGADTQYF. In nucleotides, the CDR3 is TGTGCCAGCCTTTACCGGGGAGGGGCAGATACGCAGTATTTT.

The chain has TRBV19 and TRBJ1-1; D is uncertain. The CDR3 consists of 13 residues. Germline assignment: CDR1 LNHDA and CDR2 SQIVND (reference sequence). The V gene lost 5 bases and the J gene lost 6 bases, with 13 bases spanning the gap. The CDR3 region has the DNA TGTGCCAGTAGTGGTTCTAGTAAGGCTGAAGCTTTCTTT. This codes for CASSGSSKAEAFF.

The CDR3 region has the DNA TGTGCCAGCAGCCCCTTGGGGGGGGTTTGGTCACCCCTCCACTTT. Translating gives CASSPLGGVWSPLHF. The V gene is TRBV7-9, the J gene TRBJ1-6; D might be TRBD1 (5 bases). The CDR3 extends over 15 amino acids. V was pared by 5 bases and J by 10 bases, with 18 bases between. Germline lookup yields CDR1 SEHNR and CDR2 FQNEAQ (reference sequence).

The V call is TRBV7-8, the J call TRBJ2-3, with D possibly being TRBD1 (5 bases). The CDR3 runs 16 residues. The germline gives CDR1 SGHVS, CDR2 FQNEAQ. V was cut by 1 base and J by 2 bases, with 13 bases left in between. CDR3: CASSLVLTGDTDTQYF. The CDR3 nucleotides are TGTGCCAGCAGCTTAGTCCTAACAGGAGACACAGATACGCAGTATTTT.

The CDR3 DNA is TGTGCCATCAGCAGAGGACAGTCTCTAGCAATACAAAAAGAGACCCAGTACTTC. Amino acid sequence: CAISRGQSLAIQKETQYF. V is TRBV10-3 and J is TRBJ2-5; tentative D call: TRBD1 (6 bases). The CDR3 covers 18 residues. Germline CDR1 ENHRY, CDR2 SYGVKD. Trimming cost V 6 bases and J 3 bases, with 26 bases left between them.

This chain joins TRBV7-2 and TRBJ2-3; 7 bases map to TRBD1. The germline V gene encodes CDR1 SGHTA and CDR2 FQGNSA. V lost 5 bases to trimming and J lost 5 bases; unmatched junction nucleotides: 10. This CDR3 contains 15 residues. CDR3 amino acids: CASSRTGDRGDTQYF. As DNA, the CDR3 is TGTGCCAGCAGCAGAACAGGGGATCGGGGAGATACGCAGTATTTT.

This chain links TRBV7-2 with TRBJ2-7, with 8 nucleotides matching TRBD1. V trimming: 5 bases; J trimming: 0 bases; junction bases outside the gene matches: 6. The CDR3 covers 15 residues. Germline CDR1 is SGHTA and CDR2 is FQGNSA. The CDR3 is CASSPGQAYSYEQYF. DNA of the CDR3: TGTGCCAGCAGCCCGGGACAGGCTTACTCCTACGAGCAGTACTTC. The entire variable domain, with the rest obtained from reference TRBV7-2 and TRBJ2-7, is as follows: GAGVSQSPSNKVTEKGKDVELRCDPISGHTALYWYRQSLGQGLEFLIYFQGNSAPDKSGLPSDRFSAERTGGSVSTLTIQRTQQEDSAVYLCASSPGQAYSYEQYFGPGTRLTVT.

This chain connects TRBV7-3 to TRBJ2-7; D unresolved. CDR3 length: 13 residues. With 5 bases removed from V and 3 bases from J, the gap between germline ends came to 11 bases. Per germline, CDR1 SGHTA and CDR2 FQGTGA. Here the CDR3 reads CASSLGTNYEQYF. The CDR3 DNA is TGTGCCAGCAGCCTTGGAACTAACTACGAGCAGTACTTC.

The CDR3 DNA follows: TGTGCCAGCAGCCGGTTTGGGCCCACCACCGGGGAGCTGTTTTTT. Its protein product is CASSRFGPTTGELFF. This rearrangement joins TRBV7-8 to TRBJ2-2; no reliable D call. There are 15 residues in the CDR3. CDR1 is SGHVS and CDR2 is FQNEAQ in the germline V gene. With 5 bases removed from V and 4 bases from J, the gap between germline ends came to 14 bases.

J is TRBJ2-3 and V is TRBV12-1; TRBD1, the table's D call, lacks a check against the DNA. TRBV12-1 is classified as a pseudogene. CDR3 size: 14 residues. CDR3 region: CASSLRTALHTQYF. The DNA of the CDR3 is TGTGCCAGCAGCCTAAGGACAGCCCTGCATACGCAGTATTTT.